The rows below give T cell receptor beta chains drawn from one sample of a study of a mutant IDH1 vaccine in newly diagnosed glioma. Clones were read by immunoSEQ multiplex PCR, and TCRdb kept only the in-frame ones, dropping some. Of over 15,000 clones listed, nearly 97% were seen once; the top ten hold more than 3.5%. The input for sequencing was peripheral blood mononuclear cells (PBMCs), taken from a glioma patient treated with radiotherapy, temozolomide or both. The receptors originated from a woman younger than 30 with glioma. Some clones in this sample may be carry-over from other donors' samples. CDR3s include the opening cysteine and the closing phenylalanine or tryptophan. Each record gives: clone size, J gene, V gene, D gene, CDR3 DNA, CDR3 protein. A D gene is named only where the DNA matches it firmly. Part of the rows lack a size; the others show once, few, many or a class for expanded clones.

once,TRBJ1-2,TRBV6-6,TRBD1,TGTGCCAGCAGTCCGGGACAGGGGGCTGGGTATGGCTACACCTTC,CASSPGQGAGYGYTF
-,TRBJ2-3,TRBV7-9,TRBD2,TGTGCCAGCAGCCTACTAGCGAGGAGGGATACGCAGTATTTT,CASSLLARRDTQYF
-,TRBJ1-2,TRBV19,-,TGTGCCAGTAGTCCCGGTGTAGGGACCTCTGGCTACACCTTC,CASSPGVGTSGYTF
-,TRBJ1-5,TRBV27,-,TGTGCCAGCAGTTTGGCAGGGATGAGCAATCAGCCCCAGCATTTT,CASSLAGMSNQPQHF
-,TRBJ2-1,TRBV6-6,-,TGTGCCAGCACCCGGGGCGGGGTCTCCTCCTACAATGAGCAGTTCTTC,CASTRGGVSSYNEQFF
-,TRBJ2-7,TRBV13,TRBD2,TGTGCCAGCAGCCCCGGGACTAGCGGGAGGGCCAGCTCCTACGAGCAGTACTTC,CASSPGTSGRASSYEQYF
-,TRBJ1-5,TRBV5-5,TRBD1,TGTGCCAGCAGCTTGTGGGACAGATGGTTCAGTGGCAATCAGCCCCAGCATTTT,CASSLWDRWFSGNQPQHF
-,TRBJ2-1,TRBV5-1,-,TGCGCCAGCGGTAGCTACAATGAGCAGTTCTTC,CASGSYNEQFF
-,TRBJ2-3,TRBV7-8,-,TGTGCCAGCAGCTTAGTAGTTGAGCTCTTTGGGTCGGGGACTAGCACAGATACGCAGTATTTT,CASSLVVELFGSGTSTDTQYF
once,TRBJ1-4,TRBV7-9,TRBD1,TGTGCCAGCAGCTTAGACAGGGGGAATGAAAAACTGTTTTTT,CASSLDRGNEKLFF
-,TRBJ2-5,TRBV9,-,TGTGCCAGCAGCGCCGAAGAGACCCAGTACTTC,CASSAEETQYF
-,TRBJ2-1,TRBV11-3,-,TGTGCCAGCAGCTTAGGGAATCCTTTCGGACTCCCGAGCTCCTACAATGAGCAGTTCTTC,CASSLGNPFGLPSSYNEQFF
-,TRBJ1-4,TRBV29-1,-,TGCAGCGTTGCCGGGACGGAGGATGAAAAACTGTTTTTT,CSVAGTEDEKLFF
-,TRBJ2-7,TRBV27,-,TGTGCCAGCAGTTCGACCCCGGGCTACGAGCAGTACTTC,CASSSTPGYEQYF
-,TRBJ2-6,TRBV27,-,TGTGCCAGCAGTTTAAGCCCCTCCGGGTTAGGGGCCAACGTCCTGACTTTC,CASSLSPSGLGANVLTF
-,TRBJ1-6,TRBV27,-,TGTGCCAGCAGTTTATACCCCCCAGGGACCAATTCACCCCTCCACTTT,CASSLYPPGTNSPLHF
-,TRBJ2-7,TRBV4-1,TRBD1,TGCGCCAGCAGCCAAGTTTTCCAGGGGGCCAACGAGCAGTACTTC,CASSQVFQGANEQYF
-,TRBJ2-2,TRBV6-4,-,TGTGCCAGCAGTGACCCCAGGGCAGGAACCGGGGAGCTGTTTTTT,CASSDPRAGTGELFF